These T cell receptor beta chains were read from a single sample in a study of Graves' ophthalmopathy and Graves' hyperthyroidism. TCRdb processed the multiplex PCR reads anew with MiXCR; each CDR3 protein has one entry. Counted here are some 520,000 distinct CDR3 sequences, approximately 15% occurring once; the ten biggest clones make up over 7.5%. The sample consisted of blood. The receptors originated from a woman aged 30 to 39 with Graves' ophthalmopathy. Each CDR3 is given with its conserved first and last residue.

j_call,v_call,cdr3_aa
TRBJ1-5,TRBV28,CASSMGLLNQPQHF
TRBJ1-1,TRBV24-1,CATSDLERGEAFF
TRBJ2-7,TRBV20-1,CSALTGSEQYF
TRBJ2-4,TRBV11-2,CASSLELWGGENIQYF
TRBJ1-1,TRBV4-1,CASSQDEGREAFF
TRBJ1-5,TRBV6-2/TRBV6-3,CASRVLGQSNQPQHF
TRBJ2-7,TRBV18,CASSRSRGSYEQYF
TRBJ1-2,TRBV30,CAWSGFGGAKGYTF
TRBJ1-1,TRBV11-1,CASSLSAGGTEAFF
TRBJ2-5,TRBV24-1,CATSDRTSGNWQETQYF
TRBJ1-2,TRBV2,CASNPGVWGYTF
TRBJ1-1,TRBV7-8,CASSYPRRLGTEAFF
TRBJ1-1,TRBV6-2/TRBV6-3,CASSSIRGTEAFF
TRBJ1-2,TRBV4-2,CASSQTVLRPWANYGYTF
TRBJ2-7,TRBV2,CASSDRSGGRIEQYF
TRBJ2-7,TRBV4-2,CASSQEFRGGPYEQYF
TRBJ2-7,TRBV3-1,CASSQGDVKQQYF
TRBJ1-1,TRBV5-1,CASSLNGQKVIYTEAFF
TRBJ1-3,TRBV12-3/TRBV12-4,CASSLPGPDGNTIYF
TRBJ2-7,TRBV6-1,CASSRDSPYEQYF
TRBJ1-1,TRBV12-3/TRBV12-4,CASSLMRNTEAFF
TRBJ2-1,TRBV7-2,CASSSGPYSYNEQFF
TRBJ1-6,TRBV10-3,CAISERSQGVSSPLHF
TRBJ2-2,TRBV7-8,CASSLYRAGELFF
TRBJ1-1,TRBV12-3/TRBV12-4,CASSEIKGGNTEAFF
TRBJ1-3,TRBV12-3/TRBV12-4,CASSRTGAYSGNTIYF
TRBJ2-2,TRBV12-3/TRBV12-4,CASRVVNTGELFF
TRBJ1-2,TRBV4-2,CASSPPRDRYYGYTF
TRBJ1-1,TRBV12-5,CASGLELGGGTEAFF
TRBJ1-5,TRBV15,CATSAPGREPNQPQHF
TRBJ1-1,TRBV5-1,CASSLEGHNTEAFF
TRBJ2-6,TRBV7-2,CASFPSGANVLTF
TRBJ1-5,TRBV27,CVSSLPTGPQHF
TRBJ1-5,TRBV11-2,CASSLDSYNQPQHF
TRBJ2-7,TRBV29-1,CSVPGSAYEQYF
TRBJ2-7,TRBV4-2,CASSRAGTGLPNEQYF
TRBJ2-5,TRBV7-2,CASSPARIGIKETQYF
TRBJ2-7,TRBV19,CASSKTSGLGEQYF
TRBJ2-5,TRBV5-1,CASSPGLAGETQYF
TRBJ1-2,TRBV19,CASAINRGGYTF
TRBJ1-2,TRBV6-2/TRBV6-3,CASSYVTGIGGYTF
TRBJ1-6,TRBV6-1,CASSMRQGRSYNSPLHF
TRBJ1-1,TRBV28,CASSAGVGNTEAFF
TRBJ2-2,TRBV27,CASTHSDRVATGELFF
TRBJ1-2,TRBV12-3/TRBV12-4,CASSFPRLYGYTF
TRBJ2-5,TRBV18,CASSKGTGRKTQYF
TRBJ1-6,TRBV4-1,CASSQVPAGYNSPLHF
TRBJ2-7,TRBV6-1,CASRASGALSF
TRBJ1-1,TRBV20-1,CSARLSGQNTEAFF
TRBJ1-6,TRBV2,CASSVNALLAPLHF
TRBJ2-5,TRBV6-1,CASKLAGAPLETQYF
TRBJ2-2,TRBV5-1,CASSLHRANTGELFF
TRBJ1-5,TRBV12-3/TRBV12-4,CASSAYNPSNQPQHF
TRBJ2-7,TRBV28,CASRGEGANYEQYF
TRBJ1-5,TRBV7-2,CASSLIGFYQPQHF
TRBJ1-1,TRBV29-1,CSVERFDPEAFF
TRBJ2-7,TRBV28,CASNPSGMVHEQYF
TRBJ2-2,TRBV6-5,CASIYTYTGELFF
TRBJ1-1,TRBV15,CATTGGTNTEAFF